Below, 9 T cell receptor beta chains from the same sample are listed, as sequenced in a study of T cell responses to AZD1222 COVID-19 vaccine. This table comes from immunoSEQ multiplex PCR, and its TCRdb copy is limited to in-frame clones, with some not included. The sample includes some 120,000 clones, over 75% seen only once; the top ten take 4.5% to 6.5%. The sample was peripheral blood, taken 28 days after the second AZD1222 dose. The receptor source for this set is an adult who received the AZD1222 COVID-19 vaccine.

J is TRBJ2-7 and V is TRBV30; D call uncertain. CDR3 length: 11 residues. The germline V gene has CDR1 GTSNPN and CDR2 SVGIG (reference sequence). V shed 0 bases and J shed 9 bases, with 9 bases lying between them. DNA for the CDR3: TGTGCCTGGAGTGTAGGACCAGGGCAGTACTTC. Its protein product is CAWSVGPGQYF.

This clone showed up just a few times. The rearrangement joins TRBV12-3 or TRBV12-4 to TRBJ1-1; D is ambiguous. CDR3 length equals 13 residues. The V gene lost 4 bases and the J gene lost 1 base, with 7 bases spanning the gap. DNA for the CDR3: TGTGCCAGCAGTTCGATGGGGAACACTGAAGCTTTCTTT. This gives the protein CASSSMGNTEAFF.

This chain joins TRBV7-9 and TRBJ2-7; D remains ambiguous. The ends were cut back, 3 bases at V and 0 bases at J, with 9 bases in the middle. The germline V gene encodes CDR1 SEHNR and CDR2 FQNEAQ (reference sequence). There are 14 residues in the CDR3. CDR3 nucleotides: TGTGCCAGCAGCTTCTCAGGTGTCTCCTACGAGCAGTACTTC. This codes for CASSFSGVSYEQYF.

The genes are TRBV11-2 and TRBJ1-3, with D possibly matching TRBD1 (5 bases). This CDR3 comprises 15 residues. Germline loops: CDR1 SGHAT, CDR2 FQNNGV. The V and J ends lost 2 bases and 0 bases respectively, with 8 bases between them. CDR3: CASSLNTGSGNTIYF. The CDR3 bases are TGTGCCAGCAGCTTAAACACAGGCTCTGGAAACACCATATATTTT.

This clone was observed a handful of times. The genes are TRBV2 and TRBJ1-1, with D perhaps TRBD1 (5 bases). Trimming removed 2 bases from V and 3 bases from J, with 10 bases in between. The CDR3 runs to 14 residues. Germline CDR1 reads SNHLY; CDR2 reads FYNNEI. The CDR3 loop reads CASSEWGVYTEAFF. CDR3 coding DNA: TGTGCCAGCAGTGAATGGGGGGTTTACACTGAAGCTTTCTTT.

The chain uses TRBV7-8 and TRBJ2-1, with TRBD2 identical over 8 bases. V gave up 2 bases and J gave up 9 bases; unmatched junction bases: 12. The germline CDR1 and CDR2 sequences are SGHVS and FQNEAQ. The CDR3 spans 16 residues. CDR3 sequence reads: CASSLSPSGGRGEQFF. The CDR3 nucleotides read TGTGCCAGCAGCTTATCCCCCAGCGGGGGAAGGGGTGAGCAGTTCTTC. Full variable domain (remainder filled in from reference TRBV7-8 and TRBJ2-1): GAGVSQSPRYKVAKRGQDVALRCDPISGHVSLFWYQQALGQGPEFLTYFQNEAQLDKSGLPSDRFFAERPEGSVSTLKIQRTQQEDSAVYLCASSLSPSGGRGEQFFGPGTRLTVL.

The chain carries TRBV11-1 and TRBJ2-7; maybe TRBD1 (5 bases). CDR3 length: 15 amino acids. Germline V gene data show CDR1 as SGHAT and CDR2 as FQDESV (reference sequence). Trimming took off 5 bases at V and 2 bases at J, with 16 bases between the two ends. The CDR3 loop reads CASSLTEAPTYEQYF. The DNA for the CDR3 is TGTGCCAGCAGCCTGACAGAAGCGCCAACCTACGAGCAGTACTTC.

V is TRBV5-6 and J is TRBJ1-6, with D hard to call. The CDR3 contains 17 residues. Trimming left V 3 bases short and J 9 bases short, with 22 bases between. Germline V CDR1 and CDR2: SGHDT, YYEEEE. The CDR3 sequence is CASSSEQTLPPFSPLHF. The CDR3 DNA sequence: TGTGCCAGCAGCTCCGAACAGACCTTGCCTCCGTTTTCACCCCTCCACTTT.

CDR3 residues: CASSLVAAELLFF. The CDR3 DNA reads as TGTGCCAGCAGCTTAGTTGCGGCCGAATTGTTGTTTTTT. This chain joins TRBV7-8 and TRBJ1-4; D remains ambiguous. Germline lookup yields CDR1 SGHVS and CDR2 FQNEAQ. This CDR3 comprises 13 residues. Deletions cut 1 base from V and 15 bases from J, with 15 bases between. Full variable domain (remainder filled in from reference TRBV7-8 and TRBJ1-4): GAGVSQSPRYKVAKRGQDVALRCDPISGHVSLFWYQQALGQGPEFLTYFQNEAQLDKSGLPSDRFFAERPEGSVSTLKIQRTQQEDSAVYLCASSLVAAELLFFGSGTQLSVL.